This T cell receptor (beta chain) appears in the sequencing data of a study of T cells after yellow fever vaccination. Template switching by 5'RACE produced TCR cDNA, adding a universal primer site and UMIs. TCRdb redid the calling of the 5' RACE reads with MiXCR, one entry per CDR3 protein. The sample lists hundreds of thousands of distinct CDR3 sequences; just over 20% were seen once. The germline CDR1 and CDR2 sequences are LGHNA and YSLEER. There are 13 residues in the CDR3. Trimming stripped 1 base from V and 6 bases from J, with 7 bases between. In this sample, this clonotype turned up a few times.

This clonotype was sampled from a man aged 18 to 30 who received the YFV17D yellow fever vaccine. Source: PBMCs, taken 21 days after the first yellow fever vaccination. The chain is built from TRBV4-3 and TRBJ1-5; D not certain. The CDR3 DNA sequence: TGCGCCAGCAGCCAAGTGGTGTTTCAGCCCCAGCATTTT. This encodes CASSQVVFQPQHF.